This T cell receptor (beta chain) appears in the sequencing data of a study of blood T cell repertoires in COVID-19. Profiling relied on immunoSEQ multiplex PCR, and the TCRdb table lists in-frame clones only, not all of them. The sample contains a few hundred thousand clones, about 90% of which appear only once. The CDR3 sequence is 14 residues long. V dropped 0 bases and J dropped 4 bases, with 8 bases sitting between them. The germline gives CDR1 SGHNT, CDR2 YYREEE (reference sequence). A few counts support this clone. V usage is TRBV5-4 and J usage is TRBJ1-5; D is unresolved. Sequencing was done on a sample of PBMCs or T cells enriched from blood (not recorded which). The source of this sequence is a woman younger than 45 who had recovered from COVID-19. In DNA form, the CDR3 reads TGTGCCAGCAGCTTGGATGGCGGGAATCAGCCCCAGCATTTT. It translates to CASSLDGGNQPQHF.